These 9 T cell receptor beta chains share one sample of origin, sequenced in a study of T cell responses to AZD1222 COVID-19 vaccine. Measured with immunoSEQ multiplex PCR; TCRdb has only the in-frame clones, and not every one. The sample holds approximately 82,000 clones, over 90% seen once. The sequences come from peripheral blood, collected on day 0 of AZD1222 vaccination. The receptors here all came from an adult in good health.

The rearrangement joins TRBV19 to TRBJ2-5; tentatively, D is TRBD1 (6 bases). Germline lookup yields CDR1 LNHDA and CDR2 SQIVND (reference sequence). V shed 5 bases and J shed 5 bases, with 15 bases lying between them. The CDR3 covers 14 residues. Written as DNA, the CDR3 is TGTGCCAGTAGTTCCTCGCCCCAGGGGGAGACCCAGTACTTC. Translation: CASSSSPQGETQYF.

This CDR3 reads CASSLPMGATQETQYF. For the CDR3, the DNA is TGTGCCAGCAGCTTACCAATGGGCGCAACCCAAGAGACCCAGTACTTC. This sequence joins TRBV11-1 and TRBJ2-5, with D unclear. Trimming removed 2 bases from V and 1 base from J, with 14 bases in between. Germline assignment: CDR1 SGHAT and CDR2 FQDESV (reference sequence). The CDR3 is 16 residues long.

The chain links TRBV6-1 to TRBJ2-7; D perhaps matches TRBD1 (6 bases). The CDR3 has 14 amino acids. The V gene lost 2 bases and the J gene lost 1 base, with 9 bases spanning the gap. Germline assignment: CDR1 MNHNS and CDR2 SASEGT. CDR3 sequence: CASSERQESYEQYF. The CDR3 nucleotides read TGTGCCAGCAGTGAACGACAGGAATCCTACGAGCAGTACTTC.

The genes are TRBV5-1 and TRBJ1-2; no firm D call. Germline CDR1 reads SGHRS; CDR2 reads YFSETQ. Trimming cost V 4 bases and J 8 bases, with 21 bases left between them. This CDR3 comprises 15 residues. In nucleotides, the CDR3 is TGCGCCAGCAGCCCTCGGGCTTCGCTGGGAGGGGGCTACACCTTC. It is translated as CASSPRASLGGGYTF.

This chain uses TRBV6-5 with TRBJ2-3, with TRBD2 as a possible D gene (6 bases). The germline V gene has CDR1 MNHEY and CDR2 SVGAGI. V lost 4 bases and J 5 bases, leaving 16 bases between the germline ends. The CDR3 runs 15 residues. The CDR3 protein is CASSFTGLGGDTQYF. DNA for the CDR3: TGTGCCAGCAGTTTCACGGGACTCGGGGGAGATACGCAGTATTTT.

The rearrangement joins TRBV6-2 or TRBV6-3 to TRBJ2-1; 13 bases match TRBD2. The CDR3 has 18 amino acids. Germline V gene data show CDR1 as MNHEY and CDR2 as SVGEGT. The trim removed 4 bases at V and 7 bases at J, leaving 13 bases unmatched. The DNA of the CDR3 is TGTGCCAGCAGTTCTCCCCGCAGACTAGCGGGGGGAACGAATGAGCAGTTCTTC. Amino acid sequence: CASSSPRRLAGGTNEQFF.

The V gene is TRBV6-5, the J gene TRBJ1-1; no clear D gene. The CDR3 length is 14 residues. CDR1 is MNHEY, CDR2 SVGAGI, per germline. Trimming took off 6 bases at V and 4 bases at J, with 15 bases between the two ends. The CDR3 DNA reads TGTGCCAGCAGCTGGGCGGTGGTAGGCACTGAAGCTTTCTTT. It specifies CASSWAVVGTEAFF.

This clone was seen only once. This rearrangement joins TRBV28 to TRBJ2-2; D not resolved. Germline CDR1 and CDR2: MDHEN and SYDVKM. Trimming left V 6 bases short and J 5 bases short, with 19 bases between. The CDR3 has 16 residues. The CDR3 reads CASSPVPSWGTGELFF. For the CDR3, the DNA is TGTGCCAGCAGCCCTGTCCCGTCCTGGGGTACCGGGGAGCTGTTTTTT.

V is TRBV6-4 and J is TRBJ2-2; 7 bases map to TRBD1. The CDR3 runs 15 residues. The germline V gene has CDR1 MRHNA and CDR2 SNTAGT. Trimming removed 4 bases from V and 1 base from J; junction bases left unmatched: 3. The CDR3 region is CASSAGGMNTGELFF. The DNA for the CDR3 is TGTGCCAGCAGTGCAGGGGGTATGAACACCGGGGAGCTGTTTTTT.